This note documents a single T cell receptor (beta chain) sequence. Generated by immunoSEQ multiplex PCR, the TCRdb table keeps only in-frame clones and is missing some. The sample comprises about 2.3 million clones, 93% of which are singletons, and 0.39% rests with the top ten. This record comes from a study of shared clonotypes between healthy human individuals. The origin of this receptor is a young man in good health. Some clones in this sample may be carry-over from other donors' samples. The material sequenced was naive CD4+ T cells from PBMCs. Subset: CD45RA+ positively selected.

Written as DNA, the CDR3 is TGCAGCGTTCCTCAGGGCCGGGACTTTGACTATGGCTACACCTTC. Amino acid sequence: CSVPQGRDFDYGYTF. V and J are TRBV29-1 and TRBJ1-2; D possibly corresponds to TRBD1 (5 bases). Germline V gene data show CDR1 as SQVTM and CDR2 as ANQGSEA. With 5 bases removed from V and 3 bases from J, the gap between germline ends came to 19 bases. CDR3 length: 15 amino acids.